This T cell receptor (beta chain) comes out of a study of blood T cells in healthy people across ages. A remark on this clonotype: Antigen: not known.

It was with a sample-barcoded 5' primer and a J-beta primer mix that a second PCR of roughly 7 to 12 cycles was run. Via MiXCR, TCRdb re-called the 5' RACE reads, giving one row per CDR3 protein. This table has some 900,000 distinct CDR3 sequences, 48% appearing once. Overall study findings and caveats: In the absence of known donor CMV status, changes in expanded clonotypes were possibly confounded.

Total RNA amounts of at least 5 micrograms were extracted per sample. The TCR comes from a man aged 25-45 years in good health. Material: blood.

The CDR3 loop is CASPSDRDPRTDTQYF. CDR3 DNA: TGTGCCAGCCCCTCAGACCGGGACCCTCGCACAGATACGCAGTATTTT. The chain has TRBV7-9 and TRBJ2-3; either TRBD1 or TRBD2 may supply D (5 bases each). V was trimmed by 8 bases and J by 1 base, leaving 19 bases between them. Germline V gene sequence: CDR1 SEHNR, CDR2 FQNEAQ (reference sequence). This CDR3 has 16 amino acids.